This T cell receptor (beta chain) was recorded in a study of preoperative IRX-2 immunotherapy in early breast cancer (dated by TCRdb to the late 2010s). About this clone: Its antigen has not been determined. Base qualities are not provided; no much larger clone lies one nucleotide away.

This sample's treatment or condition label indicates: preoperative locoregional IRX-2 cytokine immunotherapy. The samples were obtained from a phase Ib study that tested preoperative, locoregional IRX-2 cytokine immunotherapy designed to prime immune responses. Before surgery, IRX-2 was given to the donors, who were patients with early-stage breast cancer. The junction shows trimming of 9 bases on V and 0 bases on J, and the gene matches do not reach 3 bases of it. Measured from the cysteine to the phenylalanine, the CDR3 is 13 residues long. The CDR3 DNA has 39 bases and is translated from base 1. Looking up the germline V gene (reference sequence) yields CDR1 LNHDA and CDR2 SQIVND. Library preparation employed the immunoSEQ multiplex PCR assay. TCRdb provides this immuneACCESS table in a form limited to in-frame rearrangements. Some clones are lacking; in checked studies, under half of them reflect an unresolved V gene, and why the rest are absent is not known. This sample lists 20,000 to 30,000 clones; about 81% were detected once. The ten top clones hold roughly 1.3% of the sample.

The chain employs TRBV19 and TRBJ1-1, with TRBD1 identical over 8 junction bases. The receptor comes from a human donor with breast cancer. Material: lymph node tissue, obtained after IRX-2 immunotherapy. CDR3 loop: CASQDRVNTEAFF. Here is the DNA: TGTGCCAGCCAGGACAGGGTGAACACTGAAGCTTTCTTT. This CDR3, with the reference TRBV19 and TRBJ1-1 proteins standing in past its ends, gives the full variable domain DGGITQSPKYLFRKEGQNVTLSCEQNLNHDAMYWYRQDPGQGLRLIYYSQIVNDFQKGDIAEGYSVSREKKESFPLTVTSAQKNPTAFYLCASQDRVNTEAFFGQGTRLTVV.